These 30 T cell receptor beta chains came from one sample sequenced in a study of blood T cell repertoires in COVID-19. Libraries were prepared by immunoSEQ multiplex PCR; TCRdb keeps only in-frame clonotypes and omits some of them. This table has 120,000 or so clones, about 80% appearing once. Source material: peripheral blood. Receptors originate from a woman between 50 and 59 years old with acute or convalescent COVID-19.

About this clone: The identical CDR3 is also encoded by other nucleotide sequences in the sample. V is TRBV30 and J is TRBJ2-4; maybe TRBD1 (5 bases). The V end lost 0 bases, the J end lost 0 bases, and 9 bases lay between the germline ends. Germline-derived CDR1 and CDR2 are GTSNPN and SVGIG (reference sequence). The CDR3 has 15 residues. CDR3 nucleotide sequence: TGTGCCTGGAGTGTAGGGGCGCTAGCCAAAAACATTCAGTACTTC. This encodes CAWSVGALAKNIQYF.

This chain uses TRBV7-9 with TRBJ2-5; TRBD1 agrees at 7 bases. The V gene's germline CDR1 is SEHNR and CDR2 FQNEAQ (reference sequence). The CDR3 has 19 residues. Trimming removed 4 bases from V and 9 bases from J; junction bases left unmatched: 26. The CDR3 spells CASSSPKASDRDRPRAQYF. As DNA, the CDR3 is TGTGCCAGCAGCTCCCCAAAAGCTAGTGACAGGGATCGCCCTAGGGCCCAGTACTTC. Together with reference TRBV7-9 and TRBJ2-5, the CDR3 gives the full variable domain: DTGVSQNPRHKITKRGQNVTFRCDPISEHNRLYWYRQTLGQGPEFLTYFQNEAQLEKSRLLSDRFSAERPKGSFSTLEIQRTEQGDSAMYLCASSSPKASDRDRPRAQYFGPGTRLLVL.

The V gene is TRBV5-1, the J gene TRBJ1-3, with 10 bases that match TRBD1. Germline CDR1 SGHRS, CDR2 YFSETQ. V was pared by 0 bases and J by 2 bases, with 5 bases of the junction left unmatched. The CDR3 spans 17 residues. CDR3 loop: CASSLVPGTGAGNTIYF. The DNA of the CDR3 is TGCGCCAGCAGCTTGGTGCCCGGGACAGGGGCTGGAAACACCATATATTTT.

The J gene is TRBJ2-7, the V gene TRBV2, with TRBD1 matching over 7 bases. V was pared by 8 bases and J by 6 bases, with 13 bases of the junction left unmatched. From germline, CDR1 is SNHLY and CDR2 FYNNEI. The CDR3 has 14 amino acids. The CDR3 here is CASGTDRRPGEQYF. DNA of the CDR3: TGTGCCAGCGGTACGGACAGGCGGCCCGGCGAGCAGTACTTC.

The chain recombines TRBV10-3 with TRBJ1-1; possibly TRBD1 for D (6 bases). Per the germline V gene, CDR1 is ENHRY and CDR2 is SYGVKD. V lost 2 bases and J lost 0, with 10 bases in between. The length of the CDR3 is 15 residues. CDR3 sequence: CAISEIAGVNTEAFF. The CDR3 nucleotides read TGTGCCATCAGTGAGATAGCAGGGGTGAACACTGAAGCTTTCTTT.

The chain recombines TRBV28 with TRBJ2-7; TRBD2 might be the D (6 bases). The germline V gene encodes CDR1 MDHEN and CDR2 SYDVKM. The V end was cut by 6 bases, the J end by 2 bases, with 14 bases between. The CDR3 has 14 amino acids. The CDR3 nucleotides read TGTGCCAGCAGGCAGGGCGGGACCACCTACGAGCAGTACTTC. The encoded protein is CASRQGGTTYEQYF.

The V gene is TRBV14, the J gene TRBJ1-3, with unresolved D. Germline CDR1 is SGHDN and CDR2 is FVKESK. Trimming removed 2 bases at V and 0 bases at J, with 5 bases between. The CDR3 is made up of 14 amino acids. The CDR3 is CASSQQDSGNTIYF. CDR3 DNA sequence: TGTGCCAGCAGCCAACAGGACTCTGGAAACACCATATATTTT.

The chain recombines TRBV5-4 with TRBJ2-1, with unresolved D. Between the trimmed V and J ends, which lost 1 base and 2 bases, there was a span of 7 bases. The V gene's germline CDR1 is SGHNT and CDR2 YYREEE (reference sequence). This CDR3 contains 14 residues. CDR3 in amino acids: CASSLRQAYNEQFF. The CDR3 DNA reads TGTGCCAGCAGCTTGAGGCAGGCCTACAATGAGCAGTTCTTC.

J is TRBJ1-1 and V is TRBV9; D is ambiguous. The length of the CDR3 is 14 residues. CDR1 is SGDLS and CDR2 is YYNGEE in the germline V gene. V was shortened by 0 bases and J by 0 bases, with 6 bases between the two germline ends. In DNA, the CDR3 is TGTGCCAGCAGCGTAGCTAACCTGAACACTGAAGCTTTCTTT. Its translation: CASSVANLNTEAFF.

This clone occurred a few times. In DNA form, the CDR3 reads TGTGCCAGTAGTCGGAGCAGGGGATTCGGGGAAAAACTGTTTTTT. Encoded protein: CASSRSRGFGEKLFF. The gene calls are TRBV19 and TRBJ1-4, with a possible D match to TRBD1 (6 bases). Trimming removed 5 bases at V and 8 bases at J, with 18 bases between. Looked up from germline, CDR1 is LNHDA and CDR2 is SQIVND (reference sequence). This CDR3 region has 15 residues.

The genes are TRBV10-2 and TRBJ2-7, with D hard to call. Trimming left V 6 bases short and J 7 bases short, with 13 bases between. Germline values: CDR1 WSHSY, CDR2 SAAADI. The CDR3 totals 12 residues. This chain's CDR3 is CASSPRGLEQYF. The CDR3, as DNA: TGCGCCAGCAGCCCCCGAGGATTGGAGCAGTACTTC.

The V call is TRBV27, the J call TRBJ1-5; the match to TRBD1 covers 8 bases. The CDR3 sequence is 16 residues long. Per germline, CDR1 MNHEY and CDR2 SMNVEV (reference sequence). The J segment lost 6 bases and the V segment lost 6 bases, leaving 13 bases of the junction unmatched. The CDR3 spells CASSLEFRGRSQPQHF. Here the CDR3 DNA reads TGTGCCAGCAGCCTGGAGTTCAGGGGGCGAAGTCAGCCCCAGCATTTT.

CDR3 bases: TGTGCCAGCAGTCATCCAGGGGCAGATACGCAGTATTTT. Its protein is CASSHPGADTQYF. The chain recombines TRBV6-5 with TRBJ2-3, with a tentative D call TRBD1 (6 bases). The CDR3 length is 13 residues. V was shortened by 5 bases and J by 4 bases, with 10 bases between the two germline ends. CDR1 is MNHEY and CDR2 is SVGAGI in the germline V gene.

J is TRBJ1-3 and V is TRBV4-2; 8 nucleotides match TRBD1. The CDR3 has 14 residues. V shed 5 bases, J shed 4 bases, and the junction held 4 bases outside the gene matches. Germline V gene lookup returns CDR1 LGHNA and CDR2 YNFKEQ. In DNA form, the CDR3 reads TGTGCCAGCAGCTCACGGACAGGGGGAAACACCATATATTTT. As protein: CASSSRTGGNTIYF.

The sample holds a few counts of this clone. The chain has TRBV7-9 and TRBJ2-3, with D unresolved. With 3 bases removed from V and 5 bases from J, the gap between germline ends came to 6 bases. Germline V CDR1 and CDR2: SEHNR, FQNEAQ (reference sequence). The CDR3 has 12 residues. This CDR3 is CASSFSGDTQYF. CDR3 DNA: TGTGCCAGCAGCTTCTCAGGAGATACGCAGTATTTT.

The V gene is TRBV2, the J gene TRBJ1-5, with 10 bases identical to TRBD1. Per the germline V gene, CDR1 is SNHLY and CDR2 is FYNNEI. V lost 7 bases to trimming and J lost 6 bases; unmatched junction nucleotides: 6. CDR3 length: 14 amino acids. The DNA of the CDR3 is TGTGCCAGCACCCCGGGACAGGGGCCTCAGCCCCAGCATTTT. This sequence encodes CASTPGQGPQPQHF.

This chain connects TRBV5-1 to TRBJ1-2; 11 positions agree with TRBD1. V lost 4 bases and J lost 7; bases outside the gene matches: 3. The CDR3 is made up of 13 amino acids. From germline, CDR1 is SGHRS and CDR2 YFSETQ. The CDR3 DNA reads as TGCGCCAGCAGCCCAGGGACAGGGGGTGGCTACACCTTC. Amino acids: CASSPGTGGGYTF.

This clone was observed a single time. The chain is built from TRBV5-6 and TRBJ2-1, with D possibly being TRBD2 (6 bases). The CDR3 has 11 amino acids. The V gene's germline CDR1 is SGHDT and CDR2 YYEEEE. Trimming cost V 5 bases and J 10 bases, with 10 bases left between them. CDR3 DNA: TGTGCCAGCAGTCACCGGGAGGAGCAGTTCTTC. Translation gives CASSHREEQFF.

The CDR3 DNA sequence: TGTGCCAGCAGTTCCACAGGGGGAACAACTAATGAAAAACTGTTTTTT. Residues: CASSSTGGTTNEKLFF. The chain recombines TRBV28 with TRBJ1-4; 8 bases align to TRBD1. The germline gives CDR1 MDHEN, CDR2 SYDVKM. V gave up 4 bases and J gave up 0 bases; unmatched junction bases: 4. This CDR3 spans 16 amino acids.

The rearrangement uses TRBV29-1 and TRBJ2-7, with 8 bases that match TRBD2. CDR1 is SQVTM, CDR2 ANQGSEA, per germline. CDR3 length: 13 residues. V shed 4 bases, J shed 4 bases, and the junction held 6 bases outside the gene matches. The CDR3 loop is CSVAAGGYYEQYF. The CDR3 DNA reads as TGCAGCGTTGCCGCGGGGGGATATTACGAGCAGTACTTC.

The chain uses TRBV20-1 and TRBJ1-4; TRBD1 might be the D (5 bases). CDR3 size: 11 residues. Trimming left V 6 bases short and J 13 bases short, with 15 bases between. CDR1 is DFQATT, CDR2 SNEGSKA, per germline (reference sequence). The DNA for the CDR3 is TGCAGTGCCAATTGGCGGGGCTCACTGTTTTTT. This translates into CSANWRGSLFF.

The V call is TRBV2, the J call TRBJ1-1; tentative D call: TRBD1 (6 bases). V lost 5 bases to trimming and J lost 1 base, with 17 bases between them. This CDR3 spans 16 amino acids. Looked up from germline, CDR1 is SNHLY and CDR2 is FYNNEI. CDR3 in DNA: TGTGCCAGCAGTACCCCCCCGCCAGGGGAGAACACTGAAGCTTTCTTT. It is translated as CASSTPPPGENTEAFF.

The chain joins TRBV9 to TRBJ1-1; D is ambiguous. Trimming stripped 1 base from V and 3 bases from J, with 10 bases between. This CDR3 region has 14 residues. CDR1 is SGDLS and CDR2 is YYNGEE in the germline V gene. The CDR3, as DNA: TGTGCCAGCAGCGTAAGTCACAGCCACACTGAAGCTTTCTTT. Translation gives CASSVSHSHTEAFF.

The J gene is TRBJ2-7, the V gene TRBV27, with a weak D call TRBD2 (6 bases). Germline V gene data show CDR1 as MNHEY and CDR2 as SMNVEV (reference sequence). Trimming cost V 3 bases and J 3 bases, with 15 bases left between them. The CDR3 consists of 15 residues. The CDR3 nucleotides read TGTGCCAGCAGTTTGGGGTCAGGAGGGATCTACGAGCAGTACTTC. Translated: CASSLGSGGIYEQYF.

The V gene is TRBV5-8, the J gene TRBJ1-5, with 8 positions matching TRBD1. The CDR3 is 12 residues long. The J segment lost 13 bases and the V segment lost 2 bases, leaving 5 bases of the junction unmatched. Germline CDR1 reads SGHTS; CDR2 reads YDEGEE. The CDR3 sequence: CASSLSGGGQHF. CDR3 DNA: TGTGCCAGCAGCTTATCAGGGGGCGGTCAGCATTTT.

The CDR3 sequence is CASSTPGGVNTEAFF. In nucleotides, the CDR3 is TGTGCCAGTAGTACCCCGGGGGGGGTGAACACTGAAGCTTTCTTT. The rearrangement joins TRBV19 to TRBJ1-1; tentatively, D is TRBD1 (5 bases). V lost 4 bases, J lost 0 bases, and 12 bases lay in between. CDR1 and CDR2 from the germline V gene are LNHDA and SQIVND (reference sequence). This CDR3 region has 15 residues.

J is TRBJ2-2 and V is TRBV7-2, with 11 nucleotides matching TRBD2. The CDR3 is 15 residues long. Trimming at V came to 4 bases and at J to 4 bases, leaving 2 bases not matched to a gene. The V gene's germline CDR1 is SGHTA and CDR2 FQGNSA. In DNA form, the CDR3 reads TGTGCCAGCAGCTCGACTAGCGGGACCACCGGGGAGCTGTTTTTT. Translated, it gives CASSSTSGTTGELFF.

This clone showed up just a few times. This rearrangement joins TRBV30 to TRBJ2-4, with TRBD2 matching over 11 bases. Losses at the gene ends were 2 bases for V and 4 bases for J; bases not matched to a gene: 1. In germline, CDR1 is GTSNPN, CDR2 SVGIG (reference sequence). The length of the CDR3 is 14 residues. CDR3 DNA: TGTGCCTGGAGTCGACTAGCGGGAAAAAACATTCAGTACTTC. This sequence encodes CAWSRLAGKNIQYF.

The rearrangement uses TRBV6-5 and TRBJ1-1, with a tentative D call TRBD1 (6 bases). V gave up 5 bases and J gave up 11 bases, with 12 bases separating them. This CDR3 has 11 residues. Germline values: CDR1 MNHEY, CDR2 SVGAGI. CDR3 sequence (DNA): TGTGCCAGCAGTCAGTACAGGGACGCTTTCTTT. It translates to CASSQYRDAFF.

The CDR3: CASSSGQGAPRAKNIQYF. CDR3 DNA: TGTGCCAGCAGCTCGGGACAGGGGGCGCCGCGGGCCAAAAACATTCAGTACTTC. The chain combines TRBV5-5 with TRBJ2-4; TRBD1 matches at 12 bases. This CDR3 is built from 18 residues. V was pared by 3 bases and J by 1 base, with 8 bases of the junction left unmatched. CDR1 SGHKS and CDR2 YYEKEE come from the germline V gene (reference sequence). Complete variable domain (other parts from reference TRBV5-5 and TRBJ2-4): DAGVTQSPTHLIKTRGQQVTLRCSPISGHKSVSWYQQVLGQGPQFIFQYYEKEERGRGNFPDRFSARQFPNYSSELNVNALLLGDSALYLCASSSGQGAPRAKNIQYFGAGTRLSVL.